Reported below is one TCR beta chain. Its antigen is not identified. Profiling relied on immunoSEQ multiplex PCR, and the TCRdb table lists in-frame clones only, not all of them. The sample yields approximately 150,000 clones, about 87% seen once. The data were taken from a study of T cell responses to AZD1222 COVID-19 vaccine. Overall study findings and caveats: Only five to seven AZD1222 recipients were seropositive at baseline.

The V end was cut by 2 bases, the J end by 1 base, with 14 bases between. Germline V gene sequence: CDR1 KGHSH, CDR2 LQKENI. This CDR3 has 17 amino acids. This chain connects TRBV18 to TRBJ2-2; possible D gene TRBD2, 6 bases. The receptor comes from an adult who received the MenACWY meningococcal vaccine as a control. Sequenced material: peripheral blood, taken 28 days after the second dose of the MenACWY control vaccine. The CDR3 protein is CASSPVEGGLNTGELFF. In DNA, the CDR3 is TGTGCCAGCTCACCAGTTGAGGGAGGCCTGAACACCGGGGAGCTGTTTTTT.